The rows below give T cell receptor beta chains drawn from one sample of a study of shared clonotypes between healthy human individuals. Assay: immunoSEQ multiplex PCR; the TCRdb copy retains only in-frame clones and omits some. The sample has hundreds of thousands of clones, 85% to 95% seen once. The specimen sequenced was naive CD8+ T cells sorted from blood. The receptors here all came from a woman in her twenties or thirties in good health. The conserved cysteine and the conserved F or W are not part of the CDR3 here. D genes are given only for firm matches.

J: TRBJ1-5
D: .
length: 12
V: TRBV28
CDR3: ASSLYVSNQPQH

J: TRBJ1-2
D: .
length: 9
V: TRBV29-1
CDR3: SVEGDHGYT

J: TRBJ2-7
D: TRBD2
length: 13
V: TRBV4-1
CDR3: ASSPRLAGALEQY

J: TRBJ1-2
D: .
length: 15
V: TRBV4-2
CDR3: ASSHTPAGTAGRGYT

J: TRBJ1-4
D: .
length: 13
V: TRBV21-1
CDR3: ASNGQGPKGEKLF

J: TRBJ2-7
D: .
length: 11
V: TRBV27
CDR3: ASSLVRHHEQY

J: TRBJ2-5
D: .
length: 11
V: TRBV5-6
CDR3: ASSAALQETQY

J: TRBJ2-7
D: .
length: 14
V: TRBV6-6
CDR3: ASSYVGEWAPYEQY

J: TRBJ2-7
D: .
length: 13
V: TRBV7-9
CDR3: ASSYIRDAAYEQY

J: TRBJ1-3
D: TRBD1
length: 14
V: TRBV27
CDR3: ASSSGTGRYGNTIY

J: TRBJ2-7
D: TRBD1
length: 11
V: TRBV27
CDR3: ASSIQGAYEQY

J: TRBJ2-7
D: TRBD1
length: 16
V: TRBV19
CDR3: ASVRDRASLIRSYEQY

J: TRBJ2-2
D: .
length: 13
V: TRBV9
CDR3: ASSVDQRNTGELF

J: TRBJ1-5
D: .
length: 11
V: TRBV16
CDR3: ASRQGFNQPQH

J: TRBJ2-7
D: .
length: 12
V: TRBV5-1
CDR3: ASSFSGSRDEQY

J: .
D: TRBD2
length: 14
V: TRBV14
CDR3: ASSHRVTSGNHEQY

J: TRBJ2-7
D: .
length: 13
V: TRBV27
CDR3: ASSPPGSGSYEQY

J: TRBJ2-1
D: TRBD1
length: 12
V: TRBV7-6
CDR3: ASSLGGQYNEQF

J: TRBJ1-2
D: .
length: 13
V: TRBV28
CDR3: ASSLSLDGSYGYT

J: TRBJ2-1
D: TRBD2
length: 13
V: TRBV13
CDR3: ASSLTGTRVDEQF

J: TRBJ1-2
D: .
length: 13
V: TRBV4-1
CDR3: ASSQDWGSGYGYT

J: TRBJ2-1
D: .
length: 13
V: TRBV5-6
CDR3: ASSLGTKVYNEQF

J: TRBJ1-5
D: .
length: 12
V: TRBV7-9
CDR3: ASSLGGGLEPQH